The 32 T cell receptor beta chains reported below all come from one sample, sequenced in a study of cytomegalovirus exposure and HLA in healthy donors. Primers included in the PCR were 60 Vbeta and 13 Jbeta primers. Some clones are missing from TCRdb's copy, which holds only in-frame ones; the method was immunoSEQ multiplex PCR. The sample shows some 62,000 clones, more than 70% of them seen only once. The sequenced sample was PBMCs. Receptors were obtained from a man between 18 and 35 years old in good health and CMV-seronegative.

This chain links TRBV15 with TRBJ1-6; D is undetermined. Germline V gives CDR1 LNHNV, CDR2 YYDKDF (reference sequence). CDR3 length equals 16 residues. Trimming cost V 1 base and J 2 bases, with 9 bases left between them. CDR3 in amino acids: CATSRGGSTYNSPLHF. CDR3 nucleotides: TGTGCCACCAGCAGAGGAGGGTCGACCTATAATTCACCCCTCCACTTT.

The chain carries TRBV18 and TRBJ1-1; TRBD1 matches at 7 bases. CDR1 and CDR2 from the germline V gene are KGHSH and LQKENI. J lost 1 base, V lost 3 bases, and 2 bases had no gene match. There are 14 residues in the CDR3. The CDR3 DNA follows: TGTGCCAGCTCACCGGGGACAGCGAACACTGAAGCTTTCTTT. It specifies CASSPGTANTEAFF.

The chain uses TRBV29-1 and TRBJ1-2; maybe TRBD1 (5 bases). The CDR3 extends over 9 amino acids. Germline values: CDR1 SQVTM, CDR2 ANQGSEA. In nucleotides, the CDR3 is TGCAGGGGGGGAATTGGCTACACCTTC. It encodes CRGGIGYTF.

The sample holds one count of this clone. The V gene is TRBV7-9, the J gene TRBJ2-1, with 12 bases identical to TRBD2. Per the germline V gene, CDR1 is SEHNR and CDR2 is FQNEAQ (reference sequence). This CDR3 is built from 17 residues. The V gene end was trimmed by 4 bases and the J gene end by 2 bases; junction bases not matched to a gene: 6. In DNA, the CDR3 is TGTGCCAGCAGCTCCGGACTAGCGGGGAACACCTACAATGAGCAGTTCTTC. The encoded protein is CASSSGLAGNTYNEQFF.

The gene calls are TRBV28 and TRBJ2-5; 14 positions match TRBD2. CDR1 and CDR2 (germline): MDHEN, SYDVKM. V shed 7 bases, J shed 3 bases, and the junction held 7 bases outside the gene matches. The CDR3 spans 16 residues. CDR3 protein: CASTLGLAGAKETQYF. The CDR3 DNA reads as TGTGCCAGCACCTTGGGACTAGCGGGGGCTAAAGAGACCCAGTACTTC. The full variable domain, rest sourced from reference TRBV28 and TRBJ2-5, is DVKVTQSSRYLVKRTGEKVFLECVQDMDHENMFWYRQDPGLGLRLIYFSYDVKMKEKGDIPEGYSVSREKKERFSLILESASTNQTSMYLCASTLGLAGAKETQYFGPGTRLLVL.

The J gene is TRBJ1-1, the V gene TRBV2; no clear D gene. Per germline, CDR1 SNHLY and CDR2 FYNNEI. Trimming shortened V by 3 bases and J by 3 bases, and 11 bases separated the two germline ends. The CDR3 extends over 14 amino acids. This CDR3 is CASSDSDSYTEAFF. The CDR3 coding sequence is TGTGCCAGCAGTGACTCCGATAGTTACACTGAAGCTTTCTTT.

The chain combines TRBV7-8 with TRBJ2-7, with 10 bases that match TRBD2. This CDR3 region has 14 residues. Germline lookup yields CDR1 SGHVS and CDR2 FQNEAQ. V dropped 5 bases and J dropped 2; count of bases not matched to a gene: 3. CDR3 DNA: TGTGCCAGCAGCACTAGCGGGGACACCTACGAGCAGTACTTC. Its protein is CASSTSGDTYEQYF.

V is TRBV27 and J is TRBJ2-7; no definite D call. This CDR3 comprises 12 residues. In germline, CDR1 is MNHEY, CDR2 SMNVEV (reference sequence). V gave up 6 bases and J gave up 7 bases, with 13 bases separating them. Here the CDR3 DNA reads TGTGCCAGCAGCCCTCGAGGCACAGAGCAGTACTTC. This translates into CASSPRGTEQYF.

CDR3 sequence: CASSFPGDNSPLHF. CDR3 coding DNA: TGTGCCAGCAGCTTTCCCGGGGATAATTCACCCCTCCACTTT. This chain uses TRBV11-2 with TRBJ1-6; D gene uncertain. The CDR3 runs 14 residues. Germline assignment: CDR1 SGHAT and CDR2 FQNNGV. V was cut by 3 bases and J by 5 bases, with 8 bases left in between.

The chain uses TRBV5-1 and TRBJ2-1; maybe TRBD1 (5 bases). CDR1 and CDR2 (germline): SGHRS, YFSETQ. The CDR3 loop spans 14 amino acids. V gave up 0 bases and J gave up 4 bases, with 8 bases separating them. CDR3 sequence: CASSLAPGYNEQFF. The CDR3 coding sequence is TGCGCCAGCAGCTTGGCTCCAGGGTACAATGAGCAGTTCTTC.

The gene calls are TRBV9 and TRBJ1-4; D is unclear. CDR1 and CDR2 from the germline V gene are SGDLS and YYNGEE. Trimming took 3 bases from V and 4 from J, leaving 10 bases between them. This CDR3 comprises 14 residues. This chain's CDR3 is CASSARQYNEKLFF. The CDR3 DNA follows: TGTGCCAGCAGCGCAAGACAATATAATGAAAAACTGTTTTTT.

CDR3 region: CASSRPEEEGYTF. The CDR3 nucleotides are TGTGCCAGCAGTCGCCCGGAAGAGGAGGGCTACACCTTC. This chain connects TRBV2 to TRBJ1-2; unclear D gene. This CDR3 has 13 residues. V was clipped by 5 bases and J by 8 bases, with 15 bases between them. Germline V CDR1 and CDR2: SNHLY, FYNNEI. The entire variable domain, with the rest obtained from reference TRBV2 and TRBJ1-2, is as follows: EPEVTQTPSHQVTQMGQEVILRCVPISNHLYFYWYRQILGQKVEFLVSFYNNEISEKSEIFDDQFSVERPDGSNFTLKIRSTKLEDSAMYFCASSRPEEEGYTFGSGTRLTVV.

The gene calls are TRBV30 and TRBJ2-5; tentatively, D is TRBD1 (5 bases). Germline assignment: CDR1 GTSNPN and CDR2 SVGIG (reference sequence). With 1 base removed from V and 0 bases from J, the gap between germline ends came to 12 bases. This CDR3 contains 15 residues. This CDR3 reads CAWSEGAGYQETQYF. CDR3 DNA: TGTGCCTGGAGTGAAGGGGCAGGTTACCAAGAGACCCAGTACTTC.

V is TRBV18 and J is TRBJ2-7; 8 bases are shared with TRBD2. Germline-derived CDR1 and CDR2 are KGHSH and LQKENI. This CDR3 region has 15 residues. V lost 1 base to trimming and J lost 2 bases; unmatched junction nucleotides: 4. CDR3 region: CASSPRERGTYEQYF. CDR3 sequence (DNA): TGTGCCAGCTCACCACGAGAGCGGGGGACCTACGAGCAGTACTTC.

The genes are TRBV6-1 and TRBJ1-1; maybe TRBD1 (6 bases). The CDR3 length is 15 residues. Between the trimmed V and J ends, which lost 1 base and 5 bases, there was a span of 14 bases. Germline V lookup: CDR1 MNHNS, CDR2 SASEGT. The CDR3 DNA reads TGTGCCAGCAGTGAAGGACAGGAGAGATTTACTGAAGCTTTCTTT. As protein: CASSEGQERFTEAFF.

The genes are TRBV7-3 and TRBJ2-2, with 13 bases lining up with TRBD2. The CDR3 contains 15 residues. Germline V gene lookup returns CDR1 SGHTA and CDR2 FQGTGA. Trimming took 5 bases from V and 5 from J; bases not matched to a gene: 2. This CDR3 is CASSPGLAGTGELFF. For the CDR3, the DNA is TGTGCCAGCAGCCCGGGACTAGCGGGGACCGGGGAGCTGTTTTTT. Combining the CDR3 with reference TRBV7-3 and TRBJ2-2 gives the whole variable domain GAGVSQTPSNKVTEKGKYVELRCDPISGHTALYWYRQSLGQGPEFLIYFQGTGAADDSGLPNDRFFAVRPEGSVSTLKIQRTERGDSAVYLCASSPGLAGTGELFFGEGSRLTVL.

This clone showed up just once. The rearrangement joins TRBV11-2 to TRBJ2-2, with D perhaps TRBD1 (8 bases). Germline V gene data show CDR1 as SGHAT and CDR2 as FQNNGV. CDR3 length: 15 residues. Trimming cost V 4 bases and J 6 bases, with 15 bases left between them. CDR3 DNA sequence: TGTGCCAGCAGCTCCACTACAGGGGGGGCCGGGGAGCTGTTTTTT. It codes for CASSSTTGGAGELFF.

The chain joins TRBV6-1 to TRBJ2-7; 7 bases fit TRBD2. The V gene's germline CDR1 is MNHNS and CDR2 SASEGT. CDR3 length: 14 amino acids. The V segment lost 9 bases and the J segment 0 bases; nucleotides outside the gene matches: 8. CDR3 sequence (DNA): TGTGCCAGGGGGGTGGGGGGGAGCTCCTACGAGCAGTACTTC. Residues: CARGVGGSSYEQYF.

This rearrangement joins TRBV5-4 to TRBJ1-4; possible D gene TRBD1, 6 bases. Germline CDR1 and CDR2: SGHNT and YYREEE (reference sequence). The CDR3 extends over 17 amino acids. V was trimmed by 2 bases and J by 3 bases, leaving 17 bases between them. CDR3 DNA sequence: TGTGCCAGCAGCTTCGGCGGGGGCGCTTTAGCTAATGAAAAACTGTTTTTT. The encoded protein is CASSFGGGALANEKLFF.

The gene calls are TRBV2 and TRBJ2-1; D might be TRBD1 (6 bases). Germline CDR1 and CDR2: SNHLY and FYNNEI. This CDR3 comprises 11 residues. V was clipped by 7 bases and J by 15 bases, with 16 bases between them. DNA for the CDR3: TGTGCCAGCAACGAGTTGACAGGTTCGTTCTTC. Residues: CASNELTGSFF.

The rearrangement uses TRBV30 and TRBJ1-1; D remains unclear. The V and J ends lost 4 bases and 1 base respectively, with 7 bases between them. Germline CDR1 is GTSNPN and CDR2 is SVGIG (reference sequence). CDR3 length equals 12 residues. In DNA, the CDR3 is TGTGCCTGGACCCCGGGGAACACTGAAGCTTTCTTT. It yields the protein CAWTPGNTEAFF.

The V call is TRBV7-2, the J call TRBJ2-1; D may be TRBD2 (5 bases). This CDR3 has 14 residues. Germline V gives CDR1 SGHTA, CDR2 FQGNSA. V was cut by 6 bases and J by 5 bases, with 14 bases left in between. In DNA form, the CDR3 reads TGTGCCAGCAGGCCGCAGATGAGGGACAATGAGCAGTTCTTC. This encodes CASRPQMRDNEQFF.

This chain links TRBV28 with TRBJ1-2; D may be TRBD1 (6 bases). The CDR3 extends over 14 amino acids. Between the trimmed V and J ends, which lost 7 bases and 4 bases, there was a span of 16 bases. Germline assignment: CDR1 MDHEN and CDR2 SYDVKM. The CDR3 region is CASTPGAYSYGYTF. In DNA form, the CDR3 reads TGTGCCAGCACCCCAGGGGCCTACAGCTATGGCTACACCTTC.

This clone has a handful of counts. This chain connects TRBV6-1 to TRBJ2-7; 8 bases are shared with TRBD1. The germline V gene encodes CDR1 MNHNS and CDR2 SASEGT. The CDR3 sequence is 15 residues long. V dropped 4 bases and J dropped 4; count of bases not matched to a gene: 9. As DNA, the CDR3 is TGTGCCAGCAGTGTCTTGGGACAGGAGCCATACGAGCAGTACTTC. This sequence encodes CASSVLGQEPYEQYF.

The chain links TRBV14 to TRBJ2-7; 7 nucleotides agree with TRBD2. The CDR3 covers 15 residues. V gave up 4 bases and J gave up 8 bases; unmatched junction bases: 14. The germline V gene has CDR1 SGHDN and CDR2 FVKESK. The CDR3 reads CASSPLGGEMLKQYF. The CDR3 DNA is TGTGCCAGCAGCCCGTTGGGGGGGGAGATGTTGAAGCAGTACTTC. The full variable domain, with the rest looked up from reference TRBV14 and TRBJ2-7, is EAGVTQFPSHSVIEKGQTVTLRCDPISGHDNLYWYRRVMGKEIKFLLHFVKESKQDESGMPNNRFLAERTGGTYSTLKVQPAELEDSGVYFCASSPLGGEMLKQYFGPGTRLTVT.

The chain joins TRBV9 to TRBJ2-2, with 9 positions matching TRBD2. With 4 bases clipped from V and 4 bases from J, the junction kept 8 bases outside the gene matches. This CDR3 spans 16 amino acids. From germline, CDR1 is SGDLS and CDR2 YYNGEE. DNA for the CDR3: TGTGCCAGCAGCCCTTCTAGCGGGGTTTTCACCGGGGAGCTGTTTTTT. It specifies CASSPSSGVFTGELFF.

This chain connects TRBV19 to TRBJ1-4, with unresolved D. The germline gives CDR1 LNHDA, CDR2 SQIVND (reference sequence). The CDR3 is 12 residues long. Trimming took off 4 bases at V and 8 bases at J, with 8 bases between the two ends. The CDR3 DNA is TGTGCCAGTAGTACCTTAAAAGAAAAACTGTTTTTT. It is translated as CASSTLKEKLFF.

V gene TRBV7-9 combines with J gene TRBJ1-5; tentative D call: TRBD1 (5 bases). The germline V gene has CDR1 SEHNR and CDR2 FQNEAQ (reference sequence). The ends were cut back, 5 bases at V and 3 bases at J, with 14 bases in the middle. The CDR3 sequence is 15 residues long. The CDR3 nucleotides are TGTGCCAGCAGCCCGGGCCCAGGGTTCAATCAGCCCCAGCATTTT. Amino acids: CASSPGPGFNQPQHF.

The chain employs TRBV30 and TRBJ1-6; D is perhaps TRBD1 (6 bases). The CDR3 has 13 amino acids. Between the trimmed V and J ends, which lost 4 bases and 5 bases, there was a span of 9 bases. Germline CDR1 GTSNPN, CDR2 SVGIG (reference sequence). CDR3 in amino acids: CAWNREDNSPLHF. In DNA, the CDR3 is TGTGCCTGGAACAGGGAAGATAATTCACCCCTCCACTTT.

The chain couples TRBV25-1 to TRBJ2-7; D possibly corresponds to TRBD2 (5 bases). V lost 6 bases to trimming and J lost 0 bases, with 12 bases between them. The CDR3 extends over 14 amino acids. Germline values: CDR1 MGHDK, CDR2 SYGVNS. CDR3 DNA: TGTGCCAGCAGCCCGGGGAACTCCTCCTACGAGCAGTACTTC. It encodes CASSPGNSSYEQYF.

The V call is TRBV13, the J call TRBJ2-1; the D gene is possibly TRBD1 (6 bases). This CDR3 comprises 12 residues. Germline V CDR1 and CDR2: PRHDT, FYEKMQ (reference sequence). Trimming took 4 bases from V and 15 from J, leaving 16 bases between them. The DNA of the CDR3 is TGTGCCAGCAGCTACTCAGGGGTCGGGCGGTTCTTC. It specifies CASSYSGVGRFF.

V usage is TRBV7-6 and J usage is TRBJ2-1, with 7 bases identical to TRBD2. CDR3 length equals 14 residues. Germline lookup yields CDR1 SGHVS and CDR2 FNYEAQ. V trimming: 0 bases; J trimming: 8 bases; junction bases outside the gene matches: 4. The CDR3 here is CASSLAGGIDEQFF. The CDR3 region has the DNA TGTGCCAGCAGCTTAGCGGGGGGGATTGATGAGCAGTTCTTC.